Each of the 10 T cell receptor beta chains below was sequenced from the same sample in a study of long-term antiretroviral therapy in people with HIV. The assay used was immunoSEQ (version v3.0), run at survey level. Sequencing used immunoSEQ multiplex PCR; TCRdb keeps in-frame clones, though not all of them. The repertoire holds tens of thousands of clones, with roughly 87% as singletons. The sample consisted of unsorted PBMCs, taken 2 years after starting antiretroviral therapy. Receptor source: a man aged 45-65 years with HIV.

CDR3 DNA: TGTGCCAGCAGTTCAGGCGGAGGGAGCCTCAATCAGCCCCAGCATTTT. Its protein product is CASSSGGGSLNQPQHF. This chain uses TRBV28 with TRBJ1-5; unclear D gene. The CDR3 is 16 residues long. Germline lookup yields CDR1 MDHEN and CDR2 SYDVKM. V shed 4 bases and J shed 3 bases, with 16 bases lying between them. The variable domain in full, with the rest retrieved from reference TRBV28 and TRBJ1-5, is DVKVTQSSRYLVKRTGEKVFLECVQDMDHENMFWYRQDPGLGLRLIYFSYDVKMKEKGDIPEGYSVSREKKERFSLILESASTNQTSMYLCASSSGGGSLNQPQHFGDGTRLSIL.

The rearrangement uses TRBV5-4 and TRBJ2-3; D uncertain. Germline CDR1 SGHNT, CDR2 YYREEE (reference sequence). Trimming pared 5 bases from V and 0 bases from J, leaving 10 bases between. The CDR3 length is 14 residues. CDR3 protein: CASRPGSSTDTQYF. Written as DNA, the CDR3 is TGTGCCAGCAGACCGGGTAGTAGCACAGATACGCAGTATTTT.

This chain uses TRBV6-6 with TRBJ1-2; D might be TRBD1 (6 bases). This CDR3 spans 13 amino acids. Germline V CDR1 and CDR2: MNHNY, SVGAGI (reference sequence). Trimming left V 6 bases short and J 5 bases short, with 13 bases between. In nucleotides, the CDR3 is TGTGCCAGCAGCCTACAGGGTCTGTATGGCTACACCTTC. This codes for CASSLQGLYGYTF.

The chain carries TRBV11-3 and TRBJ1-4, with D tentatively TRBD1 (6 bases). This CDR3 has 15 amino acids. Trimming left V 1 base short and J 0 bases short, with 6 bases between. Looked up from germline, CDR1 is SGHNT and CDR2 is YENEEA. CDR3 residues: CASSLGQATNEKLFF. For the CDR3, the DNA is TGTGCCAGCAGCTTAGGACAGGCAACTAATGAAAAACTGTTTTTT.

This chain links TRBV7-9 with TRBJ2-7; 11 positions agree with TRBD2. Trimming removed 6 bases from V and 2 bases from J; junction bases left unmatched: 12. The CDR3 contains 17 residues. CDR1 and CDR2 from the germline V gene are SEHNR and FQNEAQ (reference sequence). In DNA, the CDR3 is TGTGCCAGCAGTTTCCACAGGGGGACTAGCGGAACCTACGAGCAGTACTTC. Protein: CASSFHRGTSGTYEQYF. Combining the CDR3 with reference TRBV7-9 and TRBJ2-7 gives the whole variable domain DTGVSQNPRHKITKRGQNVTFRCDPISEHNRLYWYRQTLGQGPEFLTYFQNEAQLEKSRLLSDRFSAERPKGSFSTLEIQRTEQGDSAMYLCASSFHRGTSGTYEQYFGPGTRLTVT.

This chain connects TRBV7-2 to TRBJ2-1; D is possibly TRBD1 or TRBD2 (5 bases each). CDR3 size: 14 residues. V lost 5 bases and J lost 5, with 13 bases in between. Per the germline V gene, CDR1 is SGHTA and CDR2 is FQGNSA. In DNA form, the CDR3 reads TGTGCCAGCAGCACCTACCGGGACCACAATGAGCAGTTCTTC. This sequence encodes CASSTYRDHNEQFF.

The rearrangement uses TRBV7-8 and TRBJ2-5, with D perhaps matching TRBD2 (5 bases). V dropped 5 bases and J dropped 3 bases, with 10 bases sitting between them. Germline CDR1 reads SGHVS; CDR2 reads FQNEAQ. This CDR3 comprises 13 residues. The CDR3 DNA follows: TGTGCCAGCAGCCCCGGACTGGAAGAGACCCAGTACTTC. Encoded protein: CASSPGLEETQYF.

The chain joins TRBV9 to TRBJ1-2; no clear D. This CDR3 is built from 11 residues. V was clipped by 3 bases and J by 3 bases, with 3 bases between them. The germline gives CDR1 SGDLS, CDR2 YYNGEE. The DNA of the CDR3 is TGTGCCAGCAGCGGAGACTATGGCTACACCTTC. This encodes CASSGDYGYTF. Full variable domain (remainder filled in from reference TRBV9 and TRBJ1-2): DSGVTQTPKHLITATGQRVTLRCSPRSGDLSVYWYQQSLDQGLQFLIQYYNGEERAKGNILERFSAQQFPDLHSELNLSSLELGDSALYFCASSGDYGYTFGSGTRLTVV.

The chain couples TRBV6-4 to TRBJ2-1, with 9 bases aligning to TRBD2. Per the germline V gene, CDR1 is MRHNA and CDR2 is SNTAGT. The CDR3 runs to 12 residues. Losses at the gene ends were 0 bases for V and 15 bases for J; bases not matched to a gene: 3. CDR3 bases: TGTGCCAGCAGTGACTCTAGCGGGAGCCTGTTCTTC. Amino acids: CASSDSSGSLFF.

In this sample, this clone turned up once. The chain recombines TRBV30 with TRBJ1-2; the D gene is possibly TRBD1 (6 bases). Germline CDR1 GTSNPN, CDR2 SVGIG (reference sequence). The CDR3 has 12 residues. CDR3 amino acids: CAQGWINYGYTF. The CDR3 DNA follows: TGTGCTCAGGGGTGGATCAACTATGGCTACACCTTC. Full variable domain (remainder filled in from reference TRBV30 and TRBJ1-2): SQTIHQWPATLVQPVGSPLSLECTVEGTSNPNLYWYRQAAGRGLQLLFYSVGIGQISSEVPQNLSASRPQDRQFILSSKKLLLSDSGFYLCAQGWINYGYTFGSGTRLTVV.